This passage covers 9 T cell receptor beta chains from one sample sequenced in a study of Ad26.COV2.S vaccination and SARS-CoV-2 variants (dated by TCRdb to the early 2020s). The library was prepared using the immunoSEQ multiplex PCR assay. TCRdb obtained this table from immuneACCESS and retained in-frame rearrangements with V and J assigned. These tables miss some clones; where compared with another copy, unresolved V genes account for less than half of the shortfall, and the remainder is unexplained. The sample table lists about 680,000 clones, about 89% of them with a count of one. Jointly, the top ten make up approximately 1.5% of the sample. The treatment or condition label of this sample denotes: about 20 received Ad26.COV2.S at low or high dose, single or two shots; about 5 received placebo; per-sample allocation not given. Repertoires of vaccine and placebo recipients were sequenced from samples taken on day 63 after the first injection.

The sample here was peripheral blood, taken in a trial of Ad26.COV2.S vaccine versus placebo. These receptors came from a person aged 18-65 years who received the Ad26.COV2.S COVID-19 vaccine or a placebo.

The chain is built from TRBV6-5 and TRBJ1-3; weak D call: TRBD1 (6 bases). CDR3 length: 14 amino acids. From germline, CDR1 is MNHEY and CDR2 SVGAGI. V gave up 8 bases and J gave up 0 bases, with 11 bases separating them. The DNA of the CDR3 is TGTGCCAGCTTCGCGGGGGCCTCTGGAAACACCATATATTTT. Translating gives CASFAGASGNTIYF.

This sequence joins TRBV3-1 (or the pseudogene TRBV3-2) and TRBJ2-1; 7 positions match TRBD2. The CDR3 is 16 residues long. Germline lookup yields CDR1 LGHDT and CDR2 YNNKEL (reference sequence). Germline trimming cut 3 bases from V and 0 bases from J; bases unmatched to any gene: 5. The CDR3 is CASSQEAGSSYNEQFF. The CDR3 DNA sequence: TGTGCCAGCAGCCAGGAAGCGGGGAGCTCCTACAATGAGCAGTTCTTC.

The gene calls are TRBV6-2 or TRBV6-3 and TRBJ1-5, with D unresolved. The CDR3 loop spans 14 amino acids. The germline CDR1 and CDR2 sequences are MNHEY and SVGEGT. V was trimmed by 7 bases and J by 0 bases, leaving 10 bases between them. CDR3 sequence (DNA): TGTGCCAGCATCCCTAGTGGTAGCAATCAGCCCCAGCATTTT. Protein product: CASIPSGSNQPQHF.

The CDR3 spells CASTSGHNEQFF. CDR3 nucleotide sequence: TGCGCCAGTACTAGCGGGCACAATGAGCAGTTCTTC. The rearrangement joins TRBV10-2 to TRBJ2-1; 9 positions agree with TRBD2. This CDR3 contains 12 residues. Germline loops: CDR1 WSHSY, CDR2 SAAADI. Losses at the gene ends were 9 bases for V and 5 bases for J; bases not matched to a gene: 2.

The CDR3 loop reads CASSFDRLSGNTIYF. The CDR3 DNA follows: TGTGCCAGCAGCTTCGACAGGCTCTCTGGAAACACCATATATTTT. V is TRBV7-2 and J is TRBJ1-3; a possible D gene is TRBD1 (6 bases). Germline V gene lookup returns CDR1 SGHTA and CDR2 FQGNSA. Trimming cost V 3 bases and J 0 bases, with 9 bases left between them. The CDR3 consists of 15 residues.

The CDR3 DNA reads as TGTGCCAGCAGCTTAAAGGGAGGAACCCCGAGCTCCTATAATTCACCCCTCCACTTT. This codes for CASSLKGGTPSSYNSPLHF. V is TRBV7-3 and J is TRBJ1-6, with D unclear. V was clipped by 1 base and J by 0 bases, with 16 bases between them. The CDR3 has 19 amino acids. Germline V gives CDR1 SGHTA, CDR2 FQGTGA.

In this sample, this clone turned up once. This chain links TRBV21-1 with TRBJ2-4; the DNA was not used to check the table's D call, TRBD1. TRBV21-1 is classified as a pseudogene. This CDR3 region has 14 residues. Here the CDR3 reads CASIRTTPKNIQYF. The CDR3, as DNA: TGTGCCAGCATCAGGACAACTCCCAAAAACATTCAGTACTTC.

The rearrangement uses TRBV6-6 and TRBJ2-7, with a possible D match to TRBD1 (7 bases). Trimming cost V 5 bases and J 7 bases, with 24 bases left between them. CDR3 size: 16 residues. Germline V CDR1 and CDR2: MNHNY, SVGAGI (reference sequence). CDR3 coding DNA: TGTGCCAGCAGTCCCACAAACACAGGGGCCGCGGGGGAGCAGTACTTC. Encoded protein: CASSPTNTGAAGEQYF.

The gene calls are TRBV9 and TRBJ1-2, with 8 bases lining up with TRBD1. The V segment lost 4 bases and the J segment 0 bases; nucleotides outside the gene matches: 11. Germline values: CDR1 SGDLS, CDR2 YYNGEE. CDR3 length: 17 residues. Here the CDR3 reads CASSPWTGPSPNYGYTF. CDR3 in DNA: TGTGCCAGCAGCCCATGGACAGGGCCCTCACCTAACTATGGCTACACCTTC. Filled out from reference TRBV9 and TRBJ1-2, the complete variable domain reads DSGVTQTPKHLITATGQRVTLRCSPRSGDLSVYWYQQSLDQGLQFLIQYYNGEERAKGNILERFSAQQFPDLHSELNLSSLELGDSALYFCASSPWTGPSPNYGYTFGSGTRLTVV.